This TCR beta chain was documented in a study of blood T cell repertoires in COVID-19. The CDR3 loop spans 18 amino acids. With V trimmed by 1 base and J by 4 bases, 10 bases remained unmatched. From germline, CDR1 is SGHTA and CDR2 FQGTGA. The repertoire was sequenced with immunoSEQ multiplex PCR; TCRdb's copy has only in-frame clones and lacks some. The sample lists about 100,000 clones; about 89% were seen once. The clonotype was recovered from a woman in her 30s with acute or convalescent COVID-19. Sequencing was carried out using peripheral blood. The chain couples TRBV7-3 to TRBJ2-1, with TRBD2 matching 10 bases. CDR3 region: CASSLNPLLAGIYNEQFF. CDR3 in DNA: TGTGCCAGCAGCTTAAATCCCCTACTAGCGGGAATTTACAATGAGCAGTTCTTC. Supplemented by reference TRBV7-3 and TRBJ2-1, the full variable domain reads GAGVSQTPSNKVTEKGKYVELRCDPISGHTALYWYRQSLGQGPEFLIYFQGTGAADDSGLPNDRFFAVRPEGSVSTLKIQRTERGDSAVYLCASSLNPLLAGIYNEQFFGPGTRLTVL.